Each of the 6 T cell receptor beta chains below was sequenced from the same sample in a study of cytomegalovirus exposure and HLA in healthy donors (dated by TCRdb to about 2017). Receptor amplification or capture employed the immunoSEQ multiplex PCR assay. The multiplex PCR relied on a mix of 60 forward primers for TCR Vbeta segments and 13 reverse primers for TCR Jbeta segments. The table comes from immuneACCESS by way of TCRdb, which keeps in-frame sequences with V and J called. Part of the clones is missing from these tables; in studies checked, under half for an unresolved V gene and the rest for unknown reasons. For this sample the table gives roughly 110,000 clones, of which about four fifths were detected only once. The top ten clones comprise about 6.1% of the sample. The sample consisted of PBMCs. All receptors derive from a woman aged 50 to 60 in good health and CMV-seropositive.

This sequence joins TRBV5-5 and TRBJ1-5, with no clear D. Between the trimmed V and J ends, which lost 1 base and 9 bases, there was a span of 23 bases. This CDR3 spans 17 amino acids. CDR1 and CDR2 from the germline V gene are SGHKS and YYEKEE (reference sequence). The CDR3 nucleotides read TGTGCCAGCAGCTTGTGGGGTTCCGGGGTCCCTTTCGCGCCCCAGCATTTT. Translated, it gives CASSLWGSGVPFAPQHF.

The V call is TRBV27, the J call TRBJ1-1; 8 bases fit TRBD1. The CDR3 has 17 amino acids. V lost 2 bases, J lost 5 bases, and 13 bases stayed unmatched. Germline values: CDR1 MNHEY, CDR2 SMNVEV (reference sequence). The CDR3 DNA reads TGTGCCAGCAGTTTAAGGTGGCAGGGGGCGATTTATACTGAAGCTTTCTTT. Translation gives CASSLRWQGAIYTEAFF.

The chain employs TRBV28 and TRBJ1-1, with D maybe TRBD1 (6 bases). Germline CDR1 reads MDHEN; CDR2 reads SYDVKM. The CDR3 runs 16 residues. The V end was cut by 3 bases, the J end by 0 bases, with 14 bases between. In DNA form, the CDR3 reads TGTGCCAGCAGTTTTCTCTTTCGACAGGTGAACACTGAAGCTTTCTTT. It codes for CASSFLFRQVNTEAFF.

The chain employs TRBV6-1 and TRBJ2-1; D perhaps matches TRBD1 (5 bases). From germline, CDR1 is MNHNS and CDR2 SASEGT. The CDR3 extends over 15 amino acids. The V gene lost 2 bases and the J gene lost 1 base, with 9 bases spanning the gap. In nucleotides, the CDR3 is TGTGCCAGCAGTGAACAGCCAGGGTCCTACAATGAGCAGTTCTTC. This translates into CASSEQPGSYNEQFF.

In this sample, this clone turned up once. As DNA, the CDR3 is TGTGCCACCAGCAGAACCGGGACAGGAAAAGAGACCCAGTACTTC. It yields the protein CATSRTGTGKETQYF. The V gene is TRBV15, the J gene TRBJ2-5; TRBD1 matches at 8 bases. The germline V gene encodes CDR1 LNHNV and CDR2 YYDKDF (reference sequence). J gave up 3 bases and V 2 bases, and 5 bases lay outside the gene matches. The CDR3 totals 15 residues.

In the case of this clone: The junction and the germline gene differ at one end; a read error may be behind it. V gene TRBV30 combines with J gene TRBJ1-1; D gene ambiguous. Germline CDR1 and CDR2: GTSNPN and SVGIG (reference sequence). The CDR3 is made up of 10 amino acids. CDR3 bases: TGTGCCTGGAGTGAAATAAAGTGGAGCTTT. It specifies CAWSEIKWSF.